The next 26 T cell receptor beta chains were all read from a single sample in a study of early T cells in non-severe SARS-CoV-2 infection. A single record per CDR3 protein comes from TCRdb applying MiXCR to the 5' RACE reads. Of around 89,000 distinct CDR3 sequences listed, around 15% are singletons. Sequenced: whole blood. The receptors were gathered from an adult who was a healthcare worker with PCR-confirmed SARS-CoV-2 infection or an uninfected control (not recorded which).

This clonotype occurred a few times. The genes are TRBV5-1 and TRBJ2-3, with 9 bases identical to TRBD2. Germline trimming cut 4 bases from V and 6 bases from J; bases unmatched to any gene: 12. Germline CDR1 SGHRS, CDR2 YFSETQ. There are 16 residues in the CDR3. The CDR3 here is CASSPPVAGGPDTQYF. The CDR3 region has the DNA TGCGCCAGCAGCCCGCCCGTTGCGGGGGGGCCCGATACGCAGTATTTT.

The chain links TRBV3-1 to TRBJ1-1, with D tentatively TRBD1 (5 bases). The CDR3 is made up of 16 amino acids. Germline-derived CDR1 and CDR2 are LGHDT and YNNKEL (reference sequence). The V gene lost 1 base and the J gene lost 4 bases, with 16 bases spanning the gap. The CDR3 DNA sequence: TGTGCCAGCAGCCAAGGGCGGTTTTCGGGGGGCACTGAAGCTTTCTTT. Residues: CASSQGRFSGGTEAFF.

V is TRBV7-6 and J is TRBJ2-3; D call uncertain. The V gene lost 1 base and the J gene lost 2 bases, with 7 bases spanning the gap. The CDR3 consists of 14 residues. From germline, CDR1 is SGHVS and CDR2 FNYEAQ. In DNA, the CDR3 is TGTGCCAGCAGCTTAGGAGCGCTCACAGATACGCAGTATTTT. It yields the protein CASSLGALTDTQYF.

This chain links TRBV24-1 with TRBJ2-3; D unclear. Germline V gene sequence: CDR1 KGHDR, CDR2 SFDVKD. With 3 bases removed from V and 6 bases from J, the gap between germline ends came to 9 bases. There are 13 residues in the CDR3. Here the CDR3 reads CATSDPPEDTQYF. The CDR3 nucleotides are TGTGCCACCAGTGATCCACCCGAGGATACGCAGTATTTT.

The chain carries TRBV2 and TRBJ1-6, with D possibly TRBD1 on 5 matching bases. Germline V gives CDR1 SNHLY, CDR2 FYNNEI. The CDR3 has 15 residues. Trimming pared 8 bases from V and 0 bases from J, leaving 11 bases between. The CDR3 reads CASASGGSYNSPLHF. In DNA form, the CDR3 reads TGTGCCAGCGCCTCCGGGGGCTCCTATAATTCACCCCTCCACTTT.

This clonotype showed up many times. The chain links TRBV6-1 to TRBJ1-5; D is unclear. Trimming left V 1 base short and J 0 bases short, with 7 bases between. There are 15 residues in the CDR3. Per the germline V gene, CDR1 is MNHNS and CDR2 is SASEGT. The CDR3 DNA reads TGTGCCAGCAGTGAAGGGGGATTTAGCAATCAGCCCCAGCATTTT. This sequence encodes CASSEGGFSNQPQHF.

This clonotype was seen at least ten times. The CDR3 DNA sequence: TGTGCCAGCAGCCAGGACAGGGGAAGCAATCAGCCCCAGCATTTT. It is translated as CASSQDRGSNQPQHF. This chain links TRBV4-2 with TRBJ1-5, with 9 bases that match TRBD1. This CDR3 has 15 residues. CDR1 is LGHNA, CDR2 YNFKEQ, per germline. V gave up 3 bases and J gave up 1 base; unmatched junction bases: 1.

This clonotype has at least ten counts. The chain employs TRBV7-6 and TRBJ2-2; D perhaps matches TRBD2 (5 bases). This CDR3 has 16 residues. Germline loops: CDR1 SGHVS, CDR2 FNYEAQ. V was cut by 2 bases and J by 2 bases, with 12 bases left in between. In DNA form, the CDR3 reads TGTGCCAGCAGCTTATTTTCCAGCGGCAACACCGGGGAGCTGTTTTTT. It encodes CASSLFSSGNTGELFF.

V and J are TRBV25-1 and TRBJ1-2, with 8 bases identical to TRBD1. The V and J ends lost 2 bases and 5 bases, in that order; junction bases with no gene match: 4. Germline V gives CDR1 MGHDK, CDR2 SYGVNS. The CDR3 sequence is 14 residues long. CDR3 DNA sequence: TGTGCCAGCAGTGAACAGGGGGCAAAATATGGCTACACCTTC. Its protein is CASSEQGAKYGYTF.

The J gene is TRBJ1-2, the V gene TRBV18, with 9 bases fitting TRBD1. V was pared by 3 bases and J by 4 bases, with 12 bases of the junction left unmatched. The CDR3 extends over 17 amino acids. Germline CDR1 reads KGHSH; CDR2 reads LQKENI. The CDR3 nucleotides read TGTGCCAGCTCACCCCCGACATACCCGGGACAGGGCTATGGCTACACCTTC. Translated: CASSPPTYPGQGYGYTF.

V usage is TRBV6-5 and J usage is TRBJ1-4, with D possibly being TRBD1 (5 bases). Between the trimmed V and J ends, which lost 0 bases and 0 bases, there was a span of 11 bases. The V gene's germline CDR1 is MNHEY and CDR2 SVGAGI. The CDR3 runs 17 residues. CDR3 region: CASSYSTGEPTNEKLFF. The CDR3 DNA reads TGTGCCAGCAGTTACTCGACGGGGGAGCCAACTAATGAAAAACTGTTTTTT.

This clonotype came up many times. The V call is TRBV5-1, the J call TRBJ1-2, with D maybe TRBD1 (6 bases). This CDR3 has 13 amino acids. V lost 1 base to trimming and J lost 4 bases, with 8 bases between them. The germline V gene has CDR1 SGHRS and CDR2 YFSETQ. The CDR3 is CASSLLQGYGYTF. The CDR3 coding sequence is TGCGCCAGCAGCTTGTTACAGGGCTATGGCTACACCTTC.

The table lists this clonotype with a few counts. The chain employs TRBV24-1 and TRBJ1-1; 7 bases are a match to TRBD1. The CDR3 is made up of 14 amino acids. The V gene's germline CDR1 is KGHDR and CDR2 SFDVKD. Germline trimming cut 4 bases from V and 10 bases from J; bases unmatched to any gene: 11. The CDR3 protein is CATSDNWTGEGAFF. The CDR3 nucleotides are TGTGCCACCAGTGACAACTGGACAGGAGAAGGAGCTTTCTTT.

The chain uses TRBV10-1 and TRBJ1-5; a possible D gene is TRBD1 (5 bases). Germline CDR1 and CDR2: WNHNN and SYGVQD (reference sequence). Trimming stripped 8 bases from V and 4 bases from J, with 12 bases between. This CDR3 is 13 amino acids long. This chain's CDR3 is CASGGRGNQPQHF. In DNA form, the CDR3 reads TGCGCCAGCGGGGGACGGGGGAATCAGCCCCAGCATTTT.

This clonotype has just a few counts. The J gene is TRBJ2-1, the V gene TRBV5-4; D is possibly TRBD2 (6 bases). The CDR3 runs to 15 residues. Trimming left V 0 bases short and J 5 bases short, with 12 bases between. Germline V gene data show CDR1 as SGHNT and CDR2 as YYREEE (reference sequence). The CDR3, as DNA: TGTGCCAGCAGCTTGGAGACTAGAGGAGACAATGAGCAGTTCTTC. Encoded protein: CASSLETRGDNEQFF.

V usage is TRBV5-6 and J usage is TRBJ2-3, with D possibly matching TRBD1 (5 bases). Between the trimmed V and J ends, which lost 1 base and 7 bases, there was a span of 16 bases. The CDR3 length is 15 residues. Germline V gives CDR1 SGHDT, CDR2 YYEEEE. DNA for the CDR3: TGTGCCAGCAGCTTGCGACAGTCTGGTATGAATACGCAGTATTTT. It specifies CASSLRQSGMNTQYF.

The V call is TRBV15, the J call TRBJ1-3, with D perhaps matching TRBD1 (6 bases). The germline CDR1 and CDR2 sequences are LNHNV and YYDKDF (reference sequence). Deletions cut 1 base from V and 0 bases from J, with 10 bases between. This CDR3 is 16 amino acids long. CDR3: CATSRAGQISGNTIYF. CDR3 nucleotide sequence: TGTGCCACCAGCAGAGCTGGACAGATCTCTGGAAACACCATATATTTT.

The chain uses TRBV1 and TRBJ1-6; the DNA was not used to check the table's D call, TRBD1. TRBV1 is given as a pseudogene. The CDR3 runs 13 residues. CDR3 DNA: TGCACCAGCAGCCAAGTACCCCCCTCGGCCCTCCACTTT. Protein: CTSSQVPPSALHF.

The chain carries TRBV19 and TRBJ1-5; D unclear. Germline V gene data show CDR1 as LNHDA and CDR2 as SQIVND (reference sequence). The CDR3 covers 14 residues. The V gene lost 2 bases and the J gene lost 0 bases, with 5 bases spanning the gap. The CDR3 spells CASSIRDSNQPQHF. In nucleotides, the CDR3 is TGTGCCAGTAGTATAAGGGATAGCAATCAGCCCCAGCATTTT.

This clonotype came up many times. The V gene is TRBV7-8, the J gene TRBJ2-1, with D perhaps matching TRBD2 (5 bases). Germline V gives CDR1 SGHVS, CDR2 FQNEAQ. There are 17 residues in the CDR3. V was trimmed by 7 bases and J by 1 base, leaving 20 bases between them. The CDR3 DNA reads as TGTGCCAGCACTCTCTGGACTGGCGATGGGTCCTACAATGAGCAGTTCTTC. Protein sequence: CASTLWTGDGSYNEQFF.

A remark on this clonotype: A much larger clone sits a single nucleotide away, making a read error possible. CDR3 nucleotide sequence: TGTGCCAGCAGTGGTGACCCCCCGCGCTCAGATACGCAGTATTTT. Translation: CASSGDPPRSDTQYF. J is TRBJ2-3 and V is TRBV28; D unclear. The V end was cut by 5 bases, the J end by 4 bases, with 16 bases between. Germline V CDR1 and CDR2: MDHEN, SYDVKM. CDR3 length: 15 amino acids.

This clonotype turned up a few times. J is TRBJ2-1 and V is TRBV7-3; no clear D. There are 15 residues in the CDR3. Germline-derived CDR1 and CDR2 are SGHTA and FQGTGA. V was cut by 4 bases and J by 3 bases, with 13 bases left in between. Here the CDR3 reads CASSSNGGYYNEQFF. As DNA, the CDR3 is TGTGCCAGCAGCTCCAACGGTGGCTACTACAATGAGCAGTTCTTC.

This clonotype was observed a handful of times. This sequence joins TRBV29-1 and TRBJ1-2; D is unclear. The CDR3 is 14 amino acids. Trimming cost V 1 base and J 4 bases, with 13 bases left between them. The germline V gene encodes CDR1 SQVTM and CDR2 ANQGSEA. The CDR3 coding sequence is TGCAGCGTTGAAGGGGGAGGGAGTGTCTATGGCTACACCTTC. Its translation is CSVEGGGSVYGYTF.

The chain has TRBV11-2 and TRBJ2-1, with 10 bases lining up with TRBD2. Germline trimming cut 4 bases from V and 8 bases from J; bases unmatched to any gene: 8. This CDR3 is built from 15 residues. CDR1 SGHAT and CDR2 FQNNGV come from the germline V gene. CDR3 bases: TGTGCCAGCAGCTACCCTAGCGGGGGTTTCGATGAGCAGTTCTTC. This encodes CASSYPSGGFDEQFF. The full variable domain, in which reference TRBV11-2 and TRBJ2-1 provide the parts outside the CDR3, is EAGVAQSPRYKIIEKRQSVAFWCNPISGHATLYWYQQILGQGPKLLIQFQNNGVVDDSQLPKDRFSAERLKGVDSTLKIQPAKLEDSAVYLCASSYPSGGFDEQFFGPGTRLTVL.

The rearrangement uses TRBV14 and TRBJ1-1; D unclear. The CDR3 runs to 14 residues. V shed 0 bases and J shed 7 bases, with 12 bases lying between them. CDR1 and CDR2 (germline): SGHDN, FVKESK. CDR3 DNA sequence: TGTGCCAGCAGCCAAGATCTTAGGGTGGGTGAAGCTTTCTTT. It translates to CASSQDLRVGEAFF.

This clonotype appeared a few times. The chain has TRBV6-2 or TRBV6-3 and TRBJ2-3; D is unresolved. Germline V CDR1 and CDR2: MNHEY, SVGEGT. V lost 1 base and J 4 bases, leaving 9 bases between the germline ends. The CDR3 covers 14 residues. The CDR3 DNA reads TGTGCCAGCAGTTACTACGGCTGGCCAGATACGCAGTATTTT. As protein: CASSYYGWPDTQYF.